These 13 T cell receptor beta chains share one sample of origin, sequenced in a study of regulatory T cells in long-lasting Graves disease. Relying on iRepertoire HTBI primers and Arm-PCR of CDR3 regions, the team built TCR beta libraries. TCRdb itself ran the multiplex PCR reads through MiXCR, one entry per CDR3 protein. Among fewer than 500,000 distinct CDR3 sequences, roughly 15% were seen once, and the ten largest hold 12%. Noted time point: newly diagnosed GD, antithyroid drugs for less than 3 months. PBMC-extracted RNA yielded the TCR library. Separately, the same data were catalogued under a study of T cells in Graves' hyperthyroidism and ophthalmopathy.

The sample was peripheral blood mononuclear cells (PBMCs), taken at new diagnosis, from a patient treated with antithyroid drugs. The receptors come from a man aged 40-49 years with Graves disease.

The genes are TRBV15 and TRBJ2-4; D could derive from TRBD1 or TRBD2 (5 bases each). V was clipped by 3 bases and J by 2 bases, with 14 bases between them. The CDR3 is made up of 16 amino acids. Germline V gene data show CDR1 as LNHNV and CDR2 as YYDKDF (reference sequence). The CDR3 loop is CATSSQGPYSKNIQYF. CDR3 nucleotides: TGTGCCACCAGCAGTCAGGGACCCTACTCCAAAAACATTCAGTACTTC.

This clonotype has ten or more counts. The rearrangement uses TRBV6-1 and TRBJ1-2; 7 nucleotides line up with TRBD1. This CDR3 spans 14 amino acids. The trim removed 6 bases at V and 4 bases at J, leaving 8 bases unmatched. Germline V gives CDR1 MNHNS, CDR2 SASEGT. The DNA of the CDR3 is TGTGCCAGCAGCCCGGGACAGACCCTCTATGGCTACACCTTC. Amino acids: CASSPGQTLYGYTF.

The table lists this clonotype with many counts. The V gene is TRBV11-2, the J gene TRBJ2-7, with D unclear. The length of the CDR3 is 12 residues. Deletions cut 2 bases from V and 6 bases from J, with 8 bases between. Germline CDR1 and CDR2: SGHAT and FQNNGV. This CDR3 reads CASSLTAVEQYF. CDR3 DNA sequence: TGTGCCAGCAGCTTAACGGCGGTCGAGCAGTACTTC.

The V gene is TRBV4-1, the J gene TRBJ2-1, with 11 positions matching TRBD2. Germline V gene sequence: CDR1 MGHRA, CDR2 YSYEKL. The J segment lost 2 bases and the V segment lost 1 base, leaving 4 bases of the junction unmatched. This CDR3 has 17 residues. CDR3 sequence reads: CASSQATSGGPYNEQFF. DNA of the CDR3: TGCGCCAGCAGCCAAGCAACTAGCGGGGGACCCTACAATGAGCAGTTCTTC.

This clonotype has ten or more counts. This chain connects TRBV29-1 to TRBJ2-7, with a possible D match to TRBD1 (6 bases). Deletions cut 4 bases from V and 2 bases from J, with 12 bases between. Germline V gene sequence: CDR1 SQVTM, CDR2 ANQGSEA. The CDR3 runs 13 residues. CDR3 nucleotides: TGCAGCGTTGCGTCACAGGGTACCTACGAGCAGTACTTC. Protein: CSVASQGTYEQYF.

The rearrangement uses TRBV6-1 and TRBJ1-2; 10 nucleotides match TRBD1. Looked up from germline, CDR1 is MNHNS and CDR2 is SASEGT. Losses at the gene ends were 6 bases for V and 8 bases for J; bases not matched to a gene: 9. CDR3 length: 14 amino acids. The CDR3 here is CASRPGQGVVGYTF. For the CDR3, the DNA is TGTGCCAGCAGACCTGGACAGGGGGTTGTAGGCTACACCTTC.

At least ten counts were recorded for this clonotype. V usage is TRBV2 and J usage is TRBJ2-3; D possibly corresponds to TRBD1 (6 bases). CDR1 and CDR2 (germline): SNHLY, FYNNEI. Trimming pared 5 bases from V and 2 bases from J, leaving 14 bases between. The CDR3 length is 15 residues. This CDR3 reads CASSSIDRTTDTQYF. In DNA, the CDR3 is TGTGCCAGCAGTTCGATCGACAGGACCACAGATACGCAGTATTTT. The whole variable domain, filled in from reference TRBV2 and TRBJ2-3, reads EPEVTQTPSHQVTQMGQEVILRCVPISNHLYFYWYRQILGQKVEFLVSFYNNEISEKSEIFDDQFSVERPDGSNFTLKIRSTKLEDSAMYFCASSSIDRTTDTQYFGPGTRLTVL.

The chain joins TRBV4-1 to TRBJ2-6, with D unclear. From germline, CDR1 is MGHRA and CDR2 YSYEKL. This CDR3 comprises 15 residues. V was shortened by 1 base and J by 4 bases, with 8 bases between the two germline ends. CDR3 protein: CASSQGWSGANVLTF. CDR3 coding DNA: TGCGCCAGCAGCCAAGGGTGGAGCGGGGCCAACGTCCTGACTTTC.

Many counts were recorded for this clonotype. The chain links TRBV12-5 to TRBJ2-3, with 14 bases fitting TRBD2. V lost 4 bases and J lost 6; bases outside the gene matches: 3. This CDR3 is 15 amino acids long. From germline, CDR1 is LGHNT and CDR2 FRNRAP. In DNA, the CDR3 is TGTGCTAGTGGTTCGGGACTAGCGGGAGTTGATACGCAGTATTTT. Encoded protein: CASGSGLAGVDTQYF.

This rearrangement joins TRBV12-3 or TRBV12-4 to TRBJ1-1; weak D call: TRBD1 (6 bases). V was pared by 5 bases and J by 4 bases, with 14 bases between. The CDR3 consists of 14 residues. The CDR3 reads CASSMDSYSTEAFF. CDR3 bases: TGTGCCAGCAGTATGGACAGCTACTCCACTGAAGCTTTCTTT.

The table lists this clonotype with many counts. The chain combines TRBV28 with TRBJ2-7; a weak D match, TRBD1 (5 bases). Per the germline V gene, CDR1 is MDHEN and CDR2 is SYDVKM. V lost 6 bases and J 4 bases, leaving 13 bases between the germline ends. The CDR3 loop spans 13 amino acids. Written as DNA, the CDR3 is TGTGCCAGCAGGGACCCGCCAGGGTACGAGCAGTACTTC. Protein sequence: CASRDPPGYEQYF.

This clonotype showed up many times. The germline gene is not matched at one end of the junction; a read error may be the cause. This CDR3 is CSARVGRGGASYEQYF. In DNA, the CDR3 is TGCAGTGCCAGAGTTGGTCGAGGCGGGGCCTCCTACGAGCAGTACTTC. The chain employs TRBV20-1 and TRBJ2-7; tentatively, D is TRBD2 (6 bases). The CDR3 runs to 16 residues. From germline, CDR1 is DFQATT and CDR2 SNEGSKA (reference sequence).

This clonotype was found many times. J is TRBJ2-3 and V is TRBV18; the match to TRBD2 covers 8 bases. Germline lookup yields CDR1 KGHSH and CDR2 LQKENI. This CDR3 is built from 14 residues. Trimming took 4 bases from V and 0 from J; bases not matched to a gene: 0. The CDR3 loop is CASSRLASTDTQYF. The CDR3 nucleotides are TGTGCCAGCTCACGACTAGCGAGCACAGATACGCAGTATTTT.